One sample yielded the 26 T cell receptor beta chains listed below, sequenced in a study of molecular identifiers for immune sequencing clone quantification. TCRdb independently ran MiXCR on the PCR reads; one entry per CDR3 protein. The sample records some 650,000 distinct CDR3 sequences, nearly 20% being singletons. Source material: naive CD8+ T cells from blood, with Jurkat cell RNA spiked in. As to subset: FACS-sorted CD8+CD4-CCR7+CD45RA+ naive T cells. Source of these receptors: a human donor in good health. Some libraries in this study had Jurkat cell RNA spiked in.

The chain links TRBV13 to TRBJ1-2; 7 nucleotides line up with TRBD1. V shed 3 bases and J 6 bases; nucleotides not matched to a gene: 4. The CDR3 loop spans 13 amino acids. In germline, CDR1 is PRHDT, CDR2 FYEKMQ (reference sequence). The CDR3 loop reads CASSFPQGNGYTF. The CDR3 DNA reads as TGTGCCAGCAGCTTCCCACAGGGGAATGGCTACACCTTC.

On this clonotype: This may come from a read error, since a much larger clone is one base off. The chain couples TRBV20-1 to TRBJ2-7; weak D call: TRBD2 (6 bases). The germline gives CDR1 DFQATT, CDR2 SNEGSKA (reference sequence). This CDR3 has 11 residues. The CDR3 protein is CSAILLRERYF. CDR3 DNA sequence: TGCAGTGCTATCCTCCTTCGGGAGCGGTACTTC.

This chain connects TRBV11-1 to TRBJ2-2, with 8 bases identical to TRBD1. With V trimmed by 2 bases and J by 4 bases, 6 bases remained unmatched. The CDR3 runs 16 residues. Germline CDR1 reads SGHAT; CDR2 reads FQDESV (reference sequence). The CDR3 reads CASSLPRGLGTGELFF. The DNA for the CDR3 is TGTGCCAGCAGCTTACCCAGGGGGCTGGGCACCGGGGAGCTGTTTTTT.

The CDR3 DNA is TGTGCCACCTTTCTAGCGGGATTTGGTGAGCAGTTCTTC. This sequence encodes CATFLAGFGEQFF. The chain has TRBV7-9 and TRBJ2-1, with TRBD2 matching 9 bases. CDR1 and CDR2 (germline): SEHNR, FQNEAQ (reference sequence). This CDR3 comprises 13 residues. J gave up 9 bases and V 10 bases, and 10 bases lay outside the gene matches.

The V and J genes are TRBV30 and TRBJ1-1; 8 nucleotides agree with TRBD1. The CDR3 sequence is 12 residues long. J lost 4 bases, V lost 7 bases, and 5 bases had no gene match. Germline lookup yields CDR1 GTSNPN and CDR2 SVGIG (reference sequence). Here the CDR3 DNA reads TGTGCCTCCCAGGGGGCGACCACTGAAGCTTTCTTT. Translated: CASQGATTEAFF.

The table lists this clonotype with a count of one. This clone may be a read error of a much larger clone one base away. The chain is built from TRBV20-1 and TRBJ2-7; no definite D call. Germline V gene lookup returns CDR1 DFQATT and CDR2 SNEGSKA (reference sequence). This CDR3 contains 14 residues. The CDR3 loop is CSARGPTRSYEQCF. The CDR3 DNA reads TGCAGTGCTAGAGGACCGACCCGATCCTACGAGCAGTGCTTC.

In this sample, this clonotype turned up many times. The V gene is TRBV6-6, the J gene TRBJ2-7, with a weak D call TRBD2 (6 bases). From germline, CDR1 is MNHNY and CDR2 SVGAGI (reference sequence). CDR3 size: 12 residues. V shed 5 bases and J shed 3 bases, with 8 bases lying between them. This CDR3 is CASSGDFYEQYF. CDR3 coding DNA: TGTGCCAGCAGTGGGGACTTCTACGAGCAGTACTTC.

On this clonotype: Since no conserved phenylalanine or tryptophan closes the CDR3, a read error is the likely cause. This sequence joins TRBV7-6 and TRBJ1-2; 7 bases line up with TRBD1. CDR1 is SGHVS, CDR2 FNYEAQ, per germline. The trim removed 4 bases at V and 5 bases at J, leaving 13 bases unmatched. The CDR3 spans 16 residues. The CDR3 protein is CASSSTPDRSAYGYTC. In nucleotides, the CDR3 is TGTGCCAGCAGCTCAACCCCGGACAGGAGCGCATATGGCTACACCTGC.

The sample holds many counts of this clonotype. The rearrangement links TRBV13 to TRBJ2-7; tentatively, D is TRBD2 (6 bases). Germline-derived CDR1 and CDR2 are PRHDT and FYEKMQ (reference sequence). The CDR3 is made up of 12 amino acids. V was pared by 5 bases and J by 6 bases, with 11 bases between. CDR3 protein: CASSLKAGEQYF. In nucleotides, the CDR3 is TGTGCCAGCAGCCTCAAAGCGGGCGAGCAGTACTTC.

About this clonotype itself: A read error is possible here, since a much larger clone lies one base away. V is TRBV20-1 and J is TRBJ1-1, with D unresolved. Germline CDR1 DFQATT, CDR2 SNEGSKA (reference sequence). The CDR3 totals 14 residues. CDR3 DNA: TGCAGTGCTAGAGATCCAGAAGCCGGTACTGAAGCTCTCTTT. Its protein product is CSARDPEAGTEALF.

Notes on this clonotype: This may be a read error: a much more frequent sequence differs by one nucleotide. V and J are TRBV7-9 and TRBJ2-2, with 11 bases fitting TRBD2. Germline CDR1 is SEHNR and CDR2 is FQNEAQ (reference sequence). CDR3 length: 18 amino acids. This chain's CDR3 is CAGSLNLAGGSHPGELFF. The CDR3 nucleotides are TGTGCCGGCAGCTTAAATCTAGCGGGAGGCTCCCATCCCGGGGAGCTGTTTTTT. Full variable domain (outside the CDR3, taken from reference TRBV7-9 and TRBJ2-2): DTGVSQNPRHKITKRGQNVTFRCDPISEHNRLYWYRQTLGQGPEFLTYFQNEAQLEKSRLLSDRFSAERPKGSFSTLEIQRTEQGDSAMYLCAGSLNLAGGSHPGELFFGEGSRLTVL.

This clonotype was seen at least ten times. V and J are TRBV5-4 and TRBJ1-2; no definite D call. The CDR3 has 14 residues. Germline CDR1 and CDR2: SGHNT and YYREEE (reference sequence). V was shortened by 5 bases and J by 2 bases, with 13 bases between the two germline ends. Written as DNA, the CDR3 is TGTGCCAGCAGGTCGTTCGACTCCAACTATGGCTACACCTTC. Residues: CASRSFDSNYGYTF. The variable domain in full, with the rest retrieved from reference TRBV5-4 and TRBJ1-2, is ETGVTQSPTHLIKTRGQQVTLRCSSQSGHNTVSWYQQALGQGPQFIFQYYREEENGRGNFPPRFSGLQFPNYSSELNVNALELDDSALYLCASRSFDSNYGYTFGSGTRLTVV.

This clonotype was observed a handful of times. This chain links TRBV3-1 with TRBJ2-5; TRBD2 agrees at 8 bases. In germline, CDR1 is LGHDT, CDR2 YNNKEL (reference sequence). Trimming at V came to 3 bases and at J to 1 base, leaving 10 bases not matched to a gene. The CDR3 spans 17 residues. The CDR3 bases are TGTGCCAGCAGCCACGTCTCCCCGGGACTAGGCCAAGAGACCCAGTACTTC. Its translation is CASSHVSPGLGQETQYF.

As for this clonotype: One end of the junction fails to match germline, which may point to a read error. The rearrangement links TRBV7-6 to TRBJ2-7; D remains ambiguous. The CDR3 loop spans 12 amino acids. Per the germline V gene, CDR1 is SGHVS and CDR2 is FNYEAQ. The CDR3 protein is CAGSLRPDEQYF. The CDR3 region has the DNA TGTGCCGGCAGCTTAAGGCCTGACGAGCAGTACTTC.

The chain has TRBV2 and TRBJ1-1; 7 nucleotides match TRBD1. V gave up 6 bases and J gave up 5 bases; unmatched junction bases: 12. The CDR3 contains 15 residues. Germline V lookup: CDR1 SNHLY, CDR2 FYNNEI. The CDR3 sequence is CASRRGRDSSTEAFF. The CDR3, as DNA: TGTGCCAGCAGGAGAGGACGGGACAGTTCGACTGAAGCTTTCTTT.

This clonotype was counted ten times or more. J is TRBJ1-3 and V is TRBV6-6, with D maybe TRBD1 (5 bases). Looked up from germline, CDR1 is MNHNY and CDR2 is SVGAGI (reference sequence). This CDR3 region has 18 residues. Trimming left V 2 bases short and J 2 bases short, with 19 bases between. Here the CDR3 DNA reads TGTGCCAGCAGTTACCTGTTCCCGACGGACAAAACTGGAAACACCATATATTTT. Its translation: CASSYLFPTDKTGNTIYF.

For this clonotype: Since a much larger clone is just one base distant, this may be a read error. This rearrangement joins TRBV28 to TRBJ2-5; D gene uncertain. Trimming removed 6 bases from V and 3 bases from J, with 8 bases in between. The CDR3 is made up of 12 amino acids. CDR1 and CDR2 from the germline V gene are MDHEN and SYDVKM. The CDR3 DNA sequence: TGTGCCAGCAGGCACAGTAAAGAGACCCAGTACTTC. Protein product: CASRHSKETQYF.

On this clonotype: A much larger clonotype is one base distant, so this may be a read error. This likely comes from a read error, as the CDR3 has no conserved phenylalanine or tryptophan at its end. The chain joins TRBV30 to TRBJ2-7; maybe TRBD2 (5 bases). The V end lost 3 bases, the J end lost 4 bases, and 16 bases lay between the germline ends. CDR3 size: 14 residues. CDR1 and CDR2 (germline): GTSNPN, SVGIG (reference sequence). DNA of the CDR3: TGTGCCTGGAGCGCAGGTGCGGGCTTGTACGAGCAGTACCTC. Protein product: CAWSAGAGLYEQYL.

This clonotype was detected ten times or more. CDR3 residues: CASYPDIDYGYTF. As DNA, the CDR3 is TGTGCCAGCTATCCGGACATTGACTATGGCTACACCTTC. The rearrangement joins TRBV2 to TRBJ1-2, with a possible D match to TRBD1 (5 bases). CDR3 length: 13 amino acids. Germline values: CDR1 SNHLY, CDR2 FYNNEI. The V end was cut by 8 bases, the J end by 3 bases, with 13 bases between.

Ten or more counts support this clonotype. This chain uses TRBV9 with TRBJ2-3; D not resolved. Germline loops: CDR1 SGDLS, CDR2 YYNGEE. The CDR3 has 14 residues. V was cut by 1 base and J by 2 bases, with 8 bases left in between. This chain's CDR3 is CASSVPDSTDTQYF. DNA for the CDR3: TGTGCCAGCAGCGTACCCGATTCCACAGATACGCAGTATTTT.

In its sample, this clonotype was seen many times. The chain couples TRBV4-3 to TRBJ2-3; D is unclear. Germline CDR1 is LGHNA and CDR2 is YSLEER. The CDR3 is 14 amino acids. Deletions cut 0 bases from V and 6 bases from J, with 10 bases between. The CDR3 sequence: CASSQDRMSDTQYF. The CDR3 nucleotides are TGCGCCAGCAGCCAAGATAGAATGTCGGATACGCAGTATTTT.

Comments on this clonotype: This sequence may be a read error, since a much larger clone differs from it by one base. This chain links TRBV3-1 with TRBJ2-6; TRBD1 matches 7 bases. Germline V gene sequence: CDR1 LGHDT, CDR2 YNNKEL (reference sequence). The CDR3 covers 18 residues. CDR3 loop: CASSHRGTATSGASVLTF. CDR3 DNA sequence: TGTGCCAGCAGCCATAGGGGGACAGCCACCTCTGGGGCCAGCGTCCTGACTTTC.

As regards this clonotype: This may stem from a read error, because a much larger clone lies one nucleotide away. The genes are TRBV19 and TRBJ2-4, with D tentatively TRBD1 (6 bases). The germline V gene has CDR1 LNHDA and CDR2 SQIVND (reference sequence). This CDR3 has 11 amino acids. Trimming took off 10 bases at V and 12 bases at J, with 16 bases between the two ends. The CDR3 sequence is CANSLQGNQYF. CDR3 coding DNA: TGTGCCAATAGCCTACAGGGAAATCAGTACTTC. Looking up the rest from reference TRBV19 and TRBJ2-4 gives the full variable domain: DGGITQSPKYLFRKEGQNVTLSCEQNLNHDAMYWYRQDPGQGLRLIYYSQIVNDFQKGDIAEGYSVSREKKESFPLTVTSAQKNPTAFYLCANSLQGNQYFGAGTRLSVL.

To note about this clonotype: With a much larger clone just one base away, this may be a read error. The chain recombines TRBV7-2 with TRBJ2-2, with 8 bases matching TRBD2. Germline values: CDR1 SGHTA, CDR2 FQGNSA. This CDR3 spans 18 amino acids. The CDR3 here is CASSLVRVAGIPTGERFF. The CDR3, as DNA: TGTGCCAGCAGCTTAGTTCGGGTAGCGGGAATACCGACCGGGGAGCGGTTTTTT. The variable domain in full, completed from reference TRBV7-2 and TRBJ2-2, reads GAGVSQSPSNKVTEKGKDVELRCDPISGHTALYWYRQSLGQGLEFLIYFQGNSAPDKSGLPSDRFSAERTGGSVSTLTIQRTQQEDSAVYLCASSLVRVAGIPTGERFFGEGSRLTVL.

This clonotype was seen ten or more times. This rearrangement joins TRBV20-1 to TRBJ2-7; D gene ambiguous. CDR1 and CDR2 (germline): DFQATT, SNEGSKA (reference sequence). This CDR3 spans 13 amino acids. Trimming took 6 bases from V and 3 from J, leaving 15 bases between them. The CDR3 spells CSARTVHHYEQYF. The CDR3 DNA reads as TGCAGTGCCCGAACGGTACACCACTACGAGCAGTACTTC.

On this clonotype: A much larger clone lies a single base off, so this may be a read error. The rearrangement uses TRBV6-5 and TRBJ2-3; D gene uncertain. There are 15 residues in the CDR3. CDR1 and CDR2 (germline): MNHEY, SVGAGI. CDR3 sequence: CASGYSNIDTDTQYF. In DNA form, the CDR3 reads TGTGCCAGCGGTTACTCGAACATAGACACAGATACGCAGTATTTT.